This T cell receptor beta chain was sequenced for a study of cytomegalovirus exposure and HLA in healthy donors. Notes on the study in general: Exclusion applied to some V segments, including TRBV6-2 and TRBV6-3, as they were indistinguishable. The authors enumerated over 150 TCR beta chains as linked to cytomegalovirus. Further analysis, carried out later, found HLA-associated TCR beta chains more clonally expanded than equally common other chains.

Note on this clone: No antigen is known for it.

A multiplex PCR was run with 60 Vbeta primers and 13 Jbeta primers. Clones were sequenced by immunoSEQ multiplex PCR, and TCRdb holds only the in-frame ones, with some missing. The data show some 66,000 clones, with more than 80% seen just once and 2.5% to 3% held by the top ten. Trimming cost V 0 bases and J 3 bases, with 11 bases left between them. This CDR3 is built from 15 residues. Germline CDR1 reads MGHRA; CDR2 reads YSYEKL. Sequenced material: PBMCs. This receptor was taken from a woman younger than 45 in good health and CMV-seronegative. The V and J genes are TRBV4-1 and TRBJ1-1, with D unclear. CDR3 sequence (DNA): TGCGCCAGCAGCCAAGAAGCGGGGAGGGACACTGAAGCTTTCTTT. Protein: CASSQEAGRDTEAFF.